This TCR beta chain was sequenced during a study of OX40 agonist ivuxolimab in advanced cancers. Clones were read by immunoSEQ multiplex PCR, and TCRdb kept only the in-frame ones, dropping some. The sample has tens of thousands of clones; around three quarters are singletons. V lost 4 bases and J lost 4; bases outside the gene matches: 7. Per germline, CDR1 MGHRA and CDR2 YSYEKL. This CDR3 region has 15 residues. J is TRBJ1-5 and V is TRBV4-1; TRBD1 matches at 7 bases. Material: CD4+ or CD8+ T cells sorted from blood, obtained in a trial of the OX40 agonist ivuxolimab. The source is an adult with an advanced solid tumor such as melanoma, head and neck, liver or kidney cancer. This CDR3 reads CASSREDRPNQPQHF. The CDR3 DNA reads as TGCGCCAGCAGCCGTGAGGACAGGCCAAATCAGCCCCAGCATTTT.